The 28 T cell receptor beta chains below were found in one sample sequenced in a study of T cell repertoires and Cas9 in healthy adults. TCRdb keeps only in-frame clones here, not all; method: immunoSEQ multiplex PCR. There are 20,000 to 25,000 clones in the sample; about 89% occur only once, and roughly 1.6% lies in the top ten. Sequencing input: CD4+ effector T cells (CD127+, CD25-, CD137-, CD154-) from PBMCs; culture status not recorded. These receptors were taken from a human donor in good health.

The chain has TRBV27 and TRBJ2-1, with D maybe TRBD2 (5 bases). Deletions cut 6 bases from V and 2 bases from J, with 26 bases between. In germline, CDR1 is MNHEY, CDR2 SMNVEV (reference sequence). The CDR3 runs 19 residues. CDR3 nucleotide sequence: TGTGCCAGCAGCTCGAATCTCGTACTACGTGAGGGTGCCTACAATGAGCAGTTCTTC. This translates into CASSSNLVLREGAYNEQFF.

The chain joins TRBV29-1 to TRBJ1-4, with a possible D match to TRBD1 (5 bases). The germline V gene has CDR1 SQVTM and CDR2 ANQGSEA. The CDR3 is 13 residues long. V lost 5 bases and J lost 10, with 17 bases in between. CDR3 protein: CSVLGPRAGKLFF. DNA of the CDR3: TGCAGCGTTTTGGGGCCCCGAGCCGGAAAACTGTTTTTT.

This clone was seen once. The chain recombines TRBV29-1 with TRBJ1-4, with TRBD1 identical over 8 bases. The CDR3 runs to 13 residues. Trimming at V came to 5 bases and at J to 4 bases, leaving 3 bases not matched to a gene. Germline CDR1 is SQVTM and CDR2 is ANQGSEA. CDR3: CSVRTGINEKLFF. CDR3 DNA sequence: TGCAGCGTTCGGACAGGGATTAATGAAAAACTGTTTTTT.

The rearrangement uses TRBV6-1 and TRBJ2-2; D is undetermined. From germline, CDR1 is MNHNS and CDR2 SASEGT. CDR3 length: 13 amino acids. V dropped 7 bases and J dropped 3 bases, with 9 bases sitting between them. For the CDR3, the DNA is TGTGCCAGCACAGAAAGTCACACCGGGGAGCTGTTTTTT. This encodes CASTESHTGELFF.

The chain couples TRBV6-6 to TRBJ2-1, with 9 bases matching TRBD2. The CDR3 has 15 residues. The V gene's germline CDR1 is MNHNY and CDR2 SVGAGI (reference sequence). J was trimmed by 2 bases and V by 6 bases; bases with no gene match: 5. CDR3 bases: TGTGCCAGCAGGTCGAGCGGGGGGCCCTACAATGAGCAGTTCTTC. It is translated as CASRSSGGPYNEQFF.

The V call is TRBV9, the J call TRBJ1-1; TRBD1 might be the D (6 bases). V shed 2 bases and J shed 0 bases, with 14 bases lying between them. CDR3 length: 16 residues. Germline assignment: CDR1 SGDLS and CDR2 YYNGEE. CDR3 DNA: TGTGCCAGCAGCGTCGCCTGGGGGCAGATGAACACTGAAGCTTTCTTT. Translation: CASSVAWGQMNTEAFF.

In this sample, this clone turned up a few times. The chain employs TRBV5-8 and TRBJ1-6; D not resolved. The CDR3 totals 13 residues. V lost 3 bases and J 4 bases, leaving 5 bases between the germline ends. Germline V gives CDR1 SGHTS, CDR2 YDEGEE. For the CDR3, the DNA is TGTGCCAGCAGCTCGTCATATAATTCACCCCTCCACTTT. It codes for CASSSSYNSPLHF.

The V and J genes are TRBV19 and TRBJ1-3; D is possibly TRBD1 (5 bases). CDR3 length: 12 residues. The V and J ends lost 6 bases and 2 bases respectively, with 5 bases between them. The germline V gene encodes CDR1 LNHDA and CDR2 SQIVND (reference sequence). CDR3 region: CASSRAGNTIYF. CDR3 DNA sequence: TGTGCCAGTAGCAGGGCTGGAAACACCATATATTTT. Using reference TRBV19 and TRBJ1-3 for the parts outside the CDR3, the full variable domain is DGGITQSPKYLFRKEGQNVTLSCEQNLNHDAMYWYRQDPGQGLRLIYYSQIVNDFQKGDIAEGYSVSREKKESFPLTVTSAQKNPTAFYLCASSRAGNTIYFGEGSWLTVV.

The chain couples TRBV11-2 to TRBJ1-2; D might be TRBD1 (6 bases). CDR1 SGHAT and CDR2 FQNNGV come from the germline V gene. Trimming removed 1 base at V and 14 bases at J, with 32 bases between. The CDR3 loop spans 18 amino acids. DNA for the CDR3: TGTGCCAGCAGCTTAGGACCCGATTGGGGGGGACAAGATCCTATAACTACCTTC. Protein product: CASSLGPDWGGQDPITTF.

This chain links TRBV6-1 with TRBJ1-1, with D uncertain. The CDR3 extends over 15 amino acids. The germline V and J ends were trimmed by 5 bases and 2 bases, with 15 bases remaining between them. The germline V gene encodes CDR1 MNHNS and CDR2 SASEGT. The CDR3 is CASSSEAARNTEAFF. The CDR3, as DNA: TGTGCCAGCAGTTCAGAGGCAGCTCGCAACACTGAAGCTTTCTTT.

The chain is built from TRBV7-9 and TRBJ1-1; D perhaps matches TRBD1 (5 bases). CDR3 length: 16 residues. Between the trimmed V and J ends, which lost 1 base and 2 bases, there was a span of 14 bases. Germline CDR1 is SEHNR and CDR2 is FQNEAQ (reference sequence). For the CDR3, the DNA is TGTGCCAGCAGCTTAGGTTCCCGACAGACAAACACTGAAGCTTTCTTT. Protein: CASSLGSRQTNTEAFF. Looking up the rest from reference TRBV7-9 and TRBJ1-1 gives the full variable domain: DTGVSQNPRHKITKRGQNVTFRCDPISEHNRLYWYRQTLGQGPEFLTYFQNEAQLEKSRLLSDRFSAERPKGSFSTLEIQRTEQGDSAMYLCASSLGSRQTNTEAFFGQGTRLTVV.

The chain employs TRBV7-6 and TRBJ1-4; no definite D call. Looked up from germline, CDR1 is SGHVS and CDR2 is FNYEAQ. V lost 1 base to trimming and J lost 5 bases, with 17 bases between them. The CDR3 length is 17 residues. CDR3 nucleotide sequence: TGTGCCAGCAGCTTAGGAATACGCAGCAAGGGAAATGAAAAACTGTTTTTT. As protein: CASSLGIRSKGNEKLFF.

This chain connects TRBV18 to TRBJ2-5; D remains ambiguous. The CDR3 is 12 residues long. Trimming took off 3 bases at V and 5 bases at J, with 7 bases between the two ends. Germline CDR1 and CDR2: KGHSH and LQKENI. In DNA form, the CDR3 reads TGTGCCAGCTCACCTCTCAGGGAGACCCAGTACTTC. Protein product: CASSPLRETQYF.

CDR3 nucleotide sequence: TGCGCCAGCAGCTTGGGGGGTCTTACTAGCAATCAGCCCCAGCATTTT. Its translation is CASSLGGLTSNQPQHF. The chain combines TRBV5-1 with TRBJ1-5, with D hard to call. Germline V gives CDR1 SGHRS, CDR2 YFSETQ. The CDR3 has 16 amino acids. The ends were cut back, 0 bases at V and 0 bases at J, with 10 bases in the middle.

V usage is TRBV7-8 and J usage is TRBJ1-2, with a tentative D call TRBD1 (5 bases). Germline CDR1 is SGHVS and CDR2 is FQNEAQ. This CDR3 is 12 amino acids long. The ends were cut back, 5 bases at V and 3 bases at J, with 7 bases in the middle. CDR3 loop: CASSPGYYGYTF. The CDR3 DNA follows: TGTGCCAGCAGCCCAGGGTACTATGGCTACACCTTC. The variable domain in full, completed from reference TRBV7-8 and TRBJ1-2, reads GAGVSQSPRYKVAKRGQDVALRCDPISGHVSLFWYQQALGQGPEFLTYFQNEAQLDKSGLPSDRFFAERPEGSVSTLKIQRTQQEDSAVYLCASSPGYYGYTFGSGTRLTVV.

Here the CDR3 DNA reads TGTGCCAGCAGCTTGGATACCTATGGCTACACCTTC. It specifies CASSLDTYGYTF. The rearrangement uses TRBV5-6 and TRBJ1-2; D not resolved. V lost 0 bases, J lost 4 bases, and 4 bases lay in between. CDR1 SGHDT and CDR2 YYEEEE come from the germline V gene. The CDR3 loop spans 12 amino acids. Full variable domain (outside the CDR3, taken from reference TRBV5-6 and TRBJ1-2): DAGVTQSPTHLIKTRGQQVTLRCSPKSGHDTVSWYQQALGQGPQFIFQYYEEEERQRGNFPDRFSGHQFPNYSSELNVNALLLGDSALYLCASSLDTYGYTFGSGTRLTVV.

The chain uses TRBV14 and TRBJ1-6; 8 bases align to TRBD1. This CDR3 contains 15 residues. CDR1 and CDR2 from the germline V gene are SGHDN and FVKESK. With 4 bases clipped from V and 6 bases from J, the junction kept 5 bases outside the gene matches. CDR3 amino acids: CASSRGTGRNSPLHF. CDR3 nucleotide sequence: TGTGCCAGCAGCCGGGGGACAGGCCGTAATTCACCCCTCCACTTT.

The chain uses TRBV5-6 and TRBJ2-2; 14 bases line up with TRBD2. J gave up 1 base and V 5 bases, and 10 bases lay outside the gene matches. CDR3 length: 19 amino acids. Germline V gene lookup returns CDR1 SGHDT and CDR2 YYEEEE. The CDR3 sequence: CASSFGLAGGLLNTGELFF. The DNA for the CDR3 is TGTGCCAGCAGTTTCGGACTAGCGGGAGGACTTTTGAACACCGGGGAGCTGTTTTTT.

The rearrangement joins TRBV4-3 to TRBJ2-2, with a possible D match to TRBD2 (5 bases). Trimming pared 0 bases from V and 5 bases from J, leaving 10 bases between. Germline V gene sequence: CDR1 LGHNA, CDR2 YSLEER. This CDR3 has 15 amino acids. CDR3 in DNA: TGCGCCAGCAGCCAAGAGAGGGCGCGGACCGGGGAGCTGTTTTTT. Translated: CASSQERARTGELFF.

The rearrangement uses TRBV29-1 and TRBJ1-2; a possible D gene is TRBD1 (5 bases). Deletions cut 5 bases from V and 4 bases from J, with 14 bases between. Germline V gene sequence: CDR1 SQVTM, CDR2 ANQGSEA. The CDR3 runs to 13 residues. The CDR3 sequence is CSVSQGPLYGYTF. The DNA for the CDR3 is TGCAGCGTTAGCCAGGGACCTCTCTATGGCTACACCTTC.

The chain links TRBV28 to TRBJ2-5, with D perhaps being TRBD1 or TRBD2 (6 bases each). Germline lookup yields CDR1 MDHEN and CDR2 SYDVKM. The CDR3 has 17 residues. The V and J ends lost 3 bases and 3 bases respectively, with 20 bases between them. The CDR3 here is CASSFGQGTVREETQYF. As DNA, the CDR3 is TGTGCCAGCAGTTTCGGTCAGGGGACTGTCCGGGAAGAGACCCAGTACTTC.

The rearrangement uses TRBV28 and TRBJ2-2; unclear D gene. CDR3 length: 15 amino acids. The germline CDR1 and CDR2 sequences are MDHEN and SYDVKM. V lost 1 base and J lost 2, with 8 bases in between. CDR3 DNA sequence: TGTGCCAGCAGTTTATTGCCTCTCAACACCGGGGAGCTGTTTTTT. This sequence encodes CASSLLPLNTGELFF.

The rearrangement links TRBV2 to TRBJ2-3; the D gene is possibly TRBD2 (5 bases). The CDR3 is 11 residues long. V lost 8 bases and J 4 bases, leaving 7 bases between the germline ends. Per germline, CDR1 SNHLY and CDR2 FYNNEI. The CDR3 nucleotides read TGTGCCAGCCAGAGGGCAGATACGCAGTATTTT. Translated: CASQRADTQYF.

This chain uses TRBV2 with TRBJ1-5; TRBD1 aligns across 10 bases. Germline V CDR1 and CDR2: SNHLY, FYNNEI. V shed 6 bases, J shed 4 bases, and the junction held 6 bases outside the gene matches. The CDR3 extends over 15 amino acids. This CDR3 reads CASRTRTGGNQPQHF. CDR3 DNA sequence: TGTGCCAGCAGGACCCGGACAGGGGGAAATCAGCCCCAGCATTTT.

The chain couples TRBV30 to TRBJ1-1; D not resolved. The CDR3 is 11 residues long. CDR1 is GTSNPN, CDR2 SVGIG, per germline (reference sequence). Deletions cut 3 bases from V and 9 bases from J, with 11 bases between. Written as DNA, the CDR3 is TGTGCCTGGAGAGATCAGACCCAAGCTTTCTTT. This gives the protein CAWRDQTQAFF.

This sequence joins TRBV11-2 and TRBJ2-3; possible D gene TRBD1, 6 bases. Trimming took off 5 bases at V and 2 bases at J, with 14 bases between the two ends. This CDR3 contains 15 residues. CDR1 is SGHAT, CDR2 FQNNGV, per germline. CDR3 region: CASSNRQALTDTQYF. The CDR3, as DNA: TGTGCCAGCAGCAACCGACAGGCCCTCACAGATACGCAGTATTTT.

This chain joins TRBV5-1 and TRBJ2-7; the D gene is possibly TRBD1 (5 bases). This CDR3 region has 14 residues. V was pared by 3 bases and J by 0 bases, with 10 bases between. CDR1 and CDR2 (germline): SGHRS, YFSETQ. Written as DNA, the CDR3 is TGCGCCAGCAGCTCGACAGCTTTCTCCTACGAGCAGTACTTC. It encodes CASSSTAFSYEQYF.

This clone was recorded a few times. The gene calls are TRBV10-3 and TRBJ2-7; maybe TRBD1 (6 bases). With 4 bases removed from V and 7 bases from J, the gap between germline ends came to 14 bases. The CDR3 loop spans 13 amino acids. The germline V gene encodes CDR1 ENHRY and CDR2 SYGVKD. The CDR3 loop is CAISVVDSEEQYF. The CDR3, as DNA: TGTGCCATCAGTGTAGTGGACAGCGAAGAGCAGTACTTC.